This T cell receptor (beta chain) derives from a study of CXCR3-negative and CXCR3-positive naive CD8 T cells. Points from the study as a whole: Relative to memory CD8+ cells, whose diversity was much lower, both naive subsets had comparably high diversity. TRBV-TRBJ usage was similar across naive CXCR3 subsets but distinct in memory cells. CD5 surface expression was similar among naive subsets, and TCR strength was estimated by inference from TRB CDR3 properties. In CXCR3-positive naive cells, the TRB CDR3s were more hydrophobic than in CXCR3-negative naive cells. Upon cryopreservation, CXCR3 expression partially decreased, and most assays used fresh PBMCs.

Germline V gives CDR1 LGHNA, CDR2 YSLEER. The CDR3 covers 17 residues. All TRB cDNA libraries came from 5' RACE performed with UMI labels. Using the 5' RACE reads, TCRdb records one entry per CDR3 protein without DNA. The sample table sets out nearly 110,000 distinct CDR3 sequences. With regard to this clonotype: Its antigen is as yet unknown.

The specimen was naive CXCR3+ CD8+ T cells from blood. As to subset: CD45RO-CCR7+CD27+CD95- naive CD8+ T cells expressing CXCR3 (TNR3+). This TCR was recovered from a human donor in good health. Some clones in this sample may be carry-over from other donors' samples. The chain couples TRBV4-3 to TRBJ2-5. The chain's CDR3 is CASSQIFDGEYQETQYF.